These 15 T cell receptor beta chains share one sample of origin, sequenced in a study of regulatory T cells in long-lasting Graves disease. Assembly of TCR beta libraries relied on iRepertoire HTBI primers together with Arm-PCR of CDR3 regions. TCRdb passed the multiplex PCR reads through MiXCR, listing each CDR3 protein once. Of about 610,000 distinct CDR3 sequences in the sample, about 16% were seen once. The time point denotes: newly diagnosed GD, antithyroid drugs for less than 3 months. With RNA extracted from PBMCs as input, the TCR library was made. Separately, the same data were catalogued under a study of T cells in Graves' hyperthyroidism and ophthalmopathy.

The specimen comprised peripheral blood mononuclear cells (PBMCs), sampled at new diagnosis, from a patient treated with antithyroid drugs. These TCRs come from a man younger than 30 with Graves disease.

This clonotype was seen a handful of times. This chain links TRBV4-1 with TRBJ1-2; D unresolved. Germline V gene sequence: CDR1 MGHRA, CDR2 YSYEKL. The CDR3 is 15 residues long. Trimming removed 1 base at V and 7 bases at J, with 16 bases between. The CDR3 DNA reads as TGCGCCAGCAGCCAAGGGGAACGAAGGTCCAGTGGCTACACCTTC. Translated, it gives CASSQGERRSSGYTF.

The table lists this clonotype with a few counts. The chain recombines TRBV3-1 with TRBJ1-2; D might be TRBD1 (6 bases). Trimming removed 1 base from V and 5 bases from J, with 17 bases in between. The germline gives CDR1 LGHDT, CDR2 YNNKEL (reference sequence). This CDR3 comprises 16 residues. The CDR3 DNA sequence: TGTGCCAGCAGCCAAGTGTCGGGGGCTGATTTATATGGCTACACCTTC. This translates into CASSQVSGADLYGYTF.

In regard to this clonotype: This may come from a read error, since a much larger clone is one base off. The chain combines TRBV12-3 or TRBV12-4 with TRBJ1-1, with D possibly TRBD1 on 5 matching bases. The CDR3 consists of 14 residues. V lost 5 bases and J lost 1, with 11 bases in between. The chain's CDR3 is CASSPTDTNTEAFF. Written as DNA, the CDR3 is TGTGCCAGCAGTCCGACGGACACGAACACTGAAGCTTTCTTT.

This clonotype was recorded at least ten times. The chain carries TRBV11-2 and TRBJ2-7; D unresolved. V dropped 10 bases and J dropped 2 bases, with 12 bases sitting between them. The CDR3 runs 12 residues. Germline assignment: CDR1 SGHAT and CDR2 FQNNGV. CDR3 DNA: TGTGCCACCCTGGGCGAAACCTACGAGCAGTACTTC. Translated, it gives CATLGETYEQYF.

This clonotype came up many times. DNA of the CDR3: TGTGCCAGCTCACCAAGACAGGGTGGAAGGCAGCCCCAGCATTTT. Translating it yields CASSPRQGGRQPQHF. This chain links TRBV18 with TRBJ1-5; the match to TRBD1 covers 7 bases. The germline CDR1 and CDR2 sequences are KGHSH and LQKENI. V trimming: 2 bases; J trimming: 7 bases; junction bases outside the gene matches: 8. The CDR3 covers 15 residues. The full variable domain, in which reference TRBV18 and TRBJ1-5 provide the parts outside the CDR3, is NAGVMQNPRHLVRRRGQEARLRCSPMKGHSHVYWYRQLPEEGLKFMVYLQKENIIDESGMPKERFSAEFPKEGPSILRIQQVVRGDSAAYFCASSPRQGGRQPQHFGDGTRLSIL.

The sample holds many counts of this clonotype. Its ends do not fully match the called genes, so a read error is possible. V gene TRBV12-3 or TRBV12-4 combines with J gene TRBJ2-1; 13 bases match TRBD2. The CDR3 is 14 residues long. CDR3 sequence: CASSLAGLAGASLF. Here the CDR3 DNA reads TGTGCCAGCAGTTTAGCAGGACTAGCGGGAGCCAGCCTCTTC.

This clonotype has at least ten counts. The rearrangement uses TRBV20-1 and TRBJ2-1, with 14 bases lining up with TRBD2. V was pared by 7 bases and J by 7 bases, with 6 bases of the junction left unmatched. The CDR3 sequence is 14 residues long. CDR1 and CDR2 (germline): DFQATT, SNEGSKA (reference sequence). The CDR3 here is CSGYWTSGRNEQFF. CDR3 nucleotides: TGCAGTGGGTACTGGACTAGCGGGAGGAATGAGCAGTTCTTC.

This clonotype has at least ten counts. The J gene is TRBJ2-2, the V gene TRBV6-1, with no clear D. V was shortened by 7 bases and J by 3 bases, with 9 bases between the two germline ends. Per germline, CDR1 MNHNS and CDR2 SASEGT. CDR3 length equals 13 residues. This CDR3 is CASIALDTGELFF. The CDR3 coding sequence is TGTGCCAGCATCGCACTCGACACCGGGGAGCTGTTTTTT.

This clonotype was detected ten times or more. CDR3 region: CASSAGGFDTEAFF. In DNA form, the CDR3 reads TGCGCCAGCAGCGCAGGGGGATTTGACACTGAAGCTTTCTTT. J is TRBJ1-1 and V is TRBV5-1; 7 bases align to TRBD1. The CDR3 is made up of 14 amino acids. The germline V gene encodes CDR1 SGHRS and CDR2 YFSETQ. The ends lost 4 bases at V and 3 bases at J; junction bases unmatched: 6.

This clonotype was seen many times. J is TRBJ2-7 and V is TRBV2, with 9 nucleotides matching TRBD1. There are 14 residues in the CDR3. The V segment lost 6 bases and the J segment 2 bases; nucleotides outside the gene matches: 5. Germline CDR1 reads SNHLY; CDR2 reads FYNNEI. CDR3 sequence (DNA): TGTGCCAGCAGCTGGACAGGGGCCACCTACGAGCAGTACTTC. This translates into CASSWTGATYEQYF. The full variable domain, its missing parts supplied by reference TRBV2 and TRBJ2-7, is EPEVTQTPSHQVTQMGQEVILRCVPISNHLYFYWYRQILGQKVEFLVSFYNNEISEKSEIFDDQFSVERPDGSNFTLKIRSTKLEDSAMYFCASSWTGATYEQYFGPGTRLTVT.

A few counts support this clonotype. This chain's CDR3 is CASSPPEQGVLNEQFF. CDR3 sequence (DNA): TGTGCCAGCTCACCACCGGAGCAGGGGGTTTTAAATGAGCAGTTCTTC. The V and J genes are TRBV18 and TRBJ2-1; 7 nucleotides line up with TRBD1. The germline V gene encodes CDR1 KGHSH and CDR2 LQKENI. The CDR3 covers 16 residues. Unmatched junction bases numbered 9, after V lost 0 bases and J lost 7 bases.

This clonotype has at least ten counts. This chain links TRBV5-1 with TRBJ2-7, with a tentative D call TRBD2 (6 bases). Trimming took off 2 bases at V and 0 bases at J, with 15 bases between the two ends. The germline V gene has CDR1 SGHRS and CDR2 YFSETQ. This CDR3 is 16 amino acids long. DNA for the CDR3: TGCGCCAGCAGCTTCTTGGCGGGGCCGGGCTCCTACGAGCAGTACTTC. This gives the protein CASSFLAGPGSYEQYF.

This clonotype was recorded many times. The rearrangement joins TRBV30 to TRBJ2-5, with TRBD1 as a possible D gene (6 bases). Trimming shortened V by 3 bases and J by 5 bases, and 16 bases separated the two germline ends. This CDR3 is 14 amino acids long. CDR1 is GTSNPN, CDR2 SVGIG, per germline (reference sequence). The CDR3: CAWRRTTGSETQYF. CDR3 nucleotide sequence: TGTGCCTGGAGGAGAACAACAGGGAGTGAGACCCAGTACTTC. Based on the CDR3 plus reference TRBV30 and TRBJ2-5, the full variable domain is SQTIHQWPATLVQPVGSPLSLECTVEGTSNPNLYWYRQAAGRGLQLLFYSVGIGQISSEVPQNLSASRPQDRQFILSSKKLLLSDSGFYLCAWRRTTGSETQYFGPGTRLLVL.

This clonotype was seen at least ten times. This chain connects TRBV10-3 to TRBJ2-3, with TRBD2 matching over 13 bases. Trimming removed 3 bases from V and 5 bases from J; junction bases left unmatched: 14. The germline gives CDR1 ENHRY, CDR2 SYGVKD. The CDR3 spans 19 residues. CDR3 DNA sequence: TGTGCCATCAGTGACTCGAACGCCGGGACTAGCGGGATGAGAGATACGCAGTATTTT. Residues: CAISDSNAGTSGMRDTQYF.

This clonotype occurred many times. V and J are TRBV5-1 and TRBJ2-3; no firm D call. The CDR3 covers 10 residues. CDR1 and CDR2 (germline): SGHRS, YFSETQ. V dropped 10 bases and J dropped 8 bases, with 11 bases sitting between them. The CDR3 region has the DNA TGCGCCTACCTGAAGGGTACGCAGTATTTT. Translation gives CAYLKGTQYF.